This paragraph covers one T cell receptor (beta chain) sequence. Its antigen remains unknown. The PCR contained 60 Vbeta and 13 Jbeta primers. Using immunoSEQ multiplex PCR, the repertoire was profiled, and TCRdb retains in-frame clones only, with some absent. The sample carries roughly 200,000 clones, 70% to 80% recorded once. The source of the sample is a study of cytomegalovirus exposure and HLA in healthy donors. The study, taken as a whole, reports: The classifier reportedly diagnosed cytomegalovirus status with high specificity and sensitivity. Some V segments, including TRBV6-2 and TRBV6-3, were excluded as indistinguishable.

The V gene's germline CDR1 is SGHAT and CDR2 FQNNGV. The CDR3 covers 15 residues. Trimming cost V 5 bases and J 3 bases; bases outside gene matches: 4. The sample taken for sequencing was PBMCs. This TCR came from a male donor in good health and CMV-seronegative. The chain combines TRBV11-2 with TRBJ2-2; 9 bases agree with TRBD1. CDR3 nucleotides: TGTGCCAGCAGCACCTGGGACAGGGACACCGGGGAGCTGTTTTTT. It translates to CASSTWDRDTGELFF.